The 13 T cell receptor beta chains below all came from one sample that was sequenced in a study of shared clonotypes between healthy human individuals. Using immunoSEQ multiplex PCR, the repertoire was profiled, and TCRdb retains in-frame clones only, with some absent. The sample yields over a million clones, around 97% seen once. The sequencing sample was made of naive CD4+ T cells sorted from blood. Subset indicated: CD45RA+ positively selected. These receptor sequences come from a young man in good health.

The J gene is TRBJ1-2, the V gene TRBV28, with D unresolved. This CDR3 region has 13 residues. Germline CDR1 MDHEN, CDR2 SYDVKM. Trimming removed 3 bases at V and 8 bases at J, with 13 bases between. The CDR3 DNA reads TGTGCCAGCAGTTTTCAGGCAGGACGAGGCTACACCTTC. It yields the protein CASSFQAGRGYTF.

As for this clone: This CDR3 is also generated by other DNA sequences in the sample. The CDR3 DNA follows: TGTGCCAGCTCACCTGGGACAGGTAGCAATCAGCCCCAGCATTTT. Translated: CASSPGTGSNQPQHF. This rearrangement joins TRBV18 to TRBJ1-5; 8 bases fit TRBD1. Unmatched junction bases numbered 1, after V lost 3 bases and J lost 0 bases. The CDR3 has 15 amino acids. The germline V gene encodes CDR1 KGHSH and CDR2 LQKENI.

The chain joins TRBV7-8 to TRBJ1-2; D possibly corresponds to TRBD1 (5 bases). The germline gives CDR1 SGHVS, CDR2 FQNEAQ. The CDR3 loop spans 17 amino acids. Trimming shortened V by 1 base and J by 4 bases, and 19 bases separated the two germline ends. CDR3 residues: CASSLEGGRGRGYGYTF. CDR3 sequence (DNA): TGTGCCAGCAGCTTAGAGGGAGGAAGGGGCCGGGGCTATGGCTACACCTTC.

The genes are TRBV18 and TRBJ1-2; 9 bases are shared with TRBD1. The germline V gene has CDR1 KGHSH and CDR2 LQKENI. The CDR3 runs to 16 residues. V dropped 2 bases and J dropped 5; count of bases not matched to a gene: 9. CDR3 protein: CASSPSFSGTGYGYTF. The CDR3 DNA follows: TGTGCCAGCTCACCATCATTTTCCGGGACAGGGTATGGCTACACCTTC. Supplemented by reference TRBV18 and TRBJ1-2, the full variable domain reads NAGVMQNPRHLVRRRGQEARLRCSPMKGHSHVYWYRQLPEEGLKFMVYLQKENIIDESGMPKERFSAEFPKEGPSILRIQQVVRGDSAAYFCASSPSFSGTGYGYTFGSGTRLTVV.

CDR3 amino acids: CAISESVKGNEKLFF. The CDR3 DNA reads as TGTGCCATCAGTGAGTCGGTGAAGGGTAATGAAAAACTGTTTTTT. The chain carries TRBV10-3 and TRBJ1-4; D is uncertain. Trimming pared 0 bases from V and 4 bases from J, leaving 9 bases between. Germline V gives CDR1 ENHRY, CDR2 SYGVKD. This CDR3 contains 15 residues.

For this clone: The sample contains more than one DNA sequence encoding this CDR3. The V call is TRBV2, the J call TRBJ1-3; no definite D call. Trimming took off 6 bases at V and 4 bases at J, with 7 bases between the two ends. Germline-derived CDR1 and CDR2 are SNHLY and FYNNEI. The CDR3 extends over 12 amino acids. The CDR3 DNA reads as TGTGCCAGCAGCCCCTCAGGAAACACCATATATTTT. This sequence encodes CASSPSGNTIYF.

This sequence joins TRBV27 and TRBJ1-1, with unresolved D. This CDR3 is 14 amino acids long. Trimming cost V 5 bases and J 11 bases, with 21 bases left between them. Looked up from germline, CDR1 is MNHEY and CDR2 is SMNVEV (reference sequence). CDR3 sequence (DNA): TGTGCCAGCAGTCTATTCCCCACGCCGGATCGGGCTTTCTTT. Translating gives CASSLFPTPDRAFF.

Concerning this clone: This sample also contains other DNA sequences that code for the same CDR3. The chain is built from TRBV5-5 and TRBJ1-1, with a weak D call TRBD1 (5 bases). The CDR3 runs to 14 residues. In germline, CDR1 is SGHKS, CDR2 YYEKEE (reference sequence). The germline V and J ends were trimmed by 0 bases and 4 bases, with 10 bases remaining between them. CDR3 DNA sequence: TGTGCCAGCAGCTTGGCGGGTGGGGGCACTGAAGCTTTCTTT. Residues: CASSLAGGGTEAFF.

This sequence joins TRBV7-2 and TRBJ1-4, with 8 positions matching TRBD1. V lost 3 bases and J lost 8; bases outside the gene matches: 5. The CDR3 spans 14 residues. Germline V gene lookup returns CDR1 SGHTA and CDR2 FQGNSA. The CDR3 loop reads CASSFDRGPEKLFF. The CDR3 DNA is TGTGCCAGCAGCTTTGACAGGGGTCCCGAAAAACTGTTTTTT.

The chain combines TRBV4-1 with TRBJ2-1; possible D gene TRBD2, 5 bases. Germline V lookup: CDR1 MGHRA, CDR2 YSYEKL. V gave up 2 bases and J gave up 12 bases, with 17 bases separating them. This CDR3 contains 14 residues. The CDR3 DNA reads TGCGCCAGCAGCCAAAACTCGGACTGGCCCAGGCAGTTCTTC. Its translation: CASSQNSDWPRQFF.

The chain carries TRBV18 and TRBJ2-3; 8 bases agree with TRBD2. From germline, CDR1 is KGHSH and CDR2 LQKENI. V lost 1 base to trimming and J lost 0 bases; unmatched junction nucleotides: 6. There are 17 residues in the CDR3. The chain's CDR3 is CASSPRPAGGSTDTQYF. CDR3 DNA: TGTGCCAGCTCACCACGTCCCGCGGGAGGTAGCACAGATACGCAGTATTTT.

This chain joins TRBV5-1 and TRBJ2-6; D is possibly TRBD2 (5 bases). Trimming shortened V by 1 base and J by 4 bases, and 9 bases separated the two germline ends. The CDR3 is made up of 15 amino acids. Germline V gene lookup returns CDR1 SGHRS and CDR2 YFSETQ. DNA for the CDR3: TGCGCCAGCAGCTTGTTCGGGGTCGGGGCCAACGTCCTGACTTTC. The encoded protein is CASSLFGVGANVLTF.

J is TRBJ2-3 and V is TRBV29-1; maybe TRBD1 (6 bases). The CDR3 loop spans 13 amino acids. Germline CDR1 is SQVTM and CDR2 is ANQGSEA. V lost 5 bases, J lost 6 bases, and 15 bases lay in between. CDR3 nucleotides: TGCAGCGTTATAGGGGGAGAGATTGATACGCAGTATTTT. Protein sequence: CSVIGGEIDTQYF.